The clone carrying this T cell receptor (beta chain) was observed once. The antigen is not known. Generated by immunoSEQ multiplex PCR, the TCRdb table keeps only in-frame clones and is missing some. Of a few million clones listed, around 92% are singletons. The donors were adults (healthy and HIV-negative) with no recent acute infections or vaccinations. V lost 7 bases, J lost 6 bases, and 22 bases lay in between. Germline CDR1 MNHEY, CDR2 SMNVEV (reference sequence). The CDR3 totals 16 residues. This entry comes from a study of shared clonotypes between healthy human individuals. As for the study in general: Aged between 18 and 49, the donors were two women and a few men.

Whole-study findings and limits: Depth was large, yet rarefaction showed that sorted-subset sequencing was incomplete.

This TCR derives from a man aged 18 to 30 in good health. Some clones in this sample may be carry-over from other donors' samples. The sequenced sample was naive CD4+ T cells from PBMCs. Subset defined: CD45RA+ positively selected. The chain employs TRBV27 and TRBJ2-1; D possibly uses TRBD1 or TRBD2 (6 bases each). CDR3 residues: CASTLWGASTLNEQFF. The CDR3 region has the DNA TGTGCCAGCACCCTCTGGGGGGCCTCCACCCTCAATGAGCAGTTCTTC.